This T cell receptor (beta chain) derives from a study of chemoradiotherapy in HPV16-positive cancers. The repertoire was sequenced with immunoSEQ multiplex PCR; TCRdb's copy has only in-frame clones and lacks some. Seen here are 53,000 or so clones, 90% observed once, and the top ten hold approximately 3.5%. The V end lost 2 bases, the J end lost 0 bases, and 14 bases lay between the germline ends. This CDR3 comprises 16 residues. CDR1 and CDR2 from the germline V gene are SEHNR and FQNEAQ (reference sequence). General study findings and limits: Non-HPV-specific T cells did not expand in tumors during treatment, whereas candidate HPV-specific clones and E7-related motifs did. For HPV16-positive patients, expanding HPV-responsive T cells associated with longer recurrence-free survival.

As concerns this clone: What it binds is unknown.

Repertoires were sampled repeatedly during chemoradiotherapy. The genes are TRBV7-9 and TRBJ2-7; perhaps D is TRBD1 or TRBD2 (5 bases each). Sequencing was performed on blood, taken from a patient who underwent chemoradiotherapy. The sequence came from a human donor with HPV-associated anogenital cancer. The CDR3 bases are TGTGCCAGCAGCTTATTTATCGCAGGGAGCTCCTACGAGCAGTACTTC. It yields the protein CASSLFIAGSSYEQYF.